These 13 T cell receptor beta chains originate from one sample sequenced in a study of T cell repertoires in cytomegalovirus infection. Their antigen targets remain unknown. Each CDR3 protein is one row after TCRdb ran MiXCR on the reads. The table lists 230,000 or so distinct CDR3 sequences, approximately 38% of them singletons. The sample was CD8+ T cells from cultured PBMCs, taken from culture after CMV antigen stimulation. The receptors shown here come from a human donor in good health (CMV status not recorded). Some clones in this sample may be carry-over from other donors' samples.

The DNA for the CDR3 is TGTGCCAGCAGTTGGGGACAGGGAAGCTCCTACGAGCAGTACTTC. Residues: CASSWGQGSSYEQYF. The chain employs TRBV5-6 and TRBJ2-7; 9 positions agree with TRBD1. The CDR3 is made up of 15 amino acids. Trimming at V came to 5 bases and at J to 0 bases, leaving 6 bases not matched to a gene. The germline CDR1 and CDR2 sequences are SGHDT and YYEEEE.

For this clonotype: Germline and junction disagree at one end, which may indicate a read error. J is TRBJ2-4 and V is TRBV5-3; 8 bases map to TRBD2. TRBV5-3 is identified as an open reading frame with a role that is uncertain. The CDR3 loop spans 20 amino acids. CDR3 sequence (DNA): TGTGCCAGCAGCTTGGGGGGTGTTAGCGACGGGAGGGAGGCCAAAAACATTCAGTACTTC. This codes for CASSLGGVSDGREAKNIQYF.

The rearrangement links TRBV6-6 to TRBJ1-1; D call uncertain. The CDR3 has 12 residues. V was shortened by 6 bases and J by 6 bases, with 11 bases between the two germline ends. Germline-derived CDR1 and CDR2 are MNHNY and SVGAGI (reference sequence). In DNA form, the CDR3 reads TGTGCCAGCAGCCAGAGGGCCCCTGAAGCTTTCTTT. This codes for CASSQRAPEAFF.

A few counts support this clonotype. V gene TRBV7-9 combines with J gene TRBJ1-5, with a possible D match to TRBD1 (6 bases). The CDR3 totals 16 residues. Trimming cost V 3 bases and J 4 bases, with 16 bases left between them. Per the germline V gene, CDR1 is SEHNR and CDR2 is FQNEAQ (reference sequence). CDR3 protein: CASSLEQGGMNQPQHF. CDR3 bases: TGTGCCAGCAGCTTGGAACAGGGAGGAATGAATCAGCCCCAGCATTTT.

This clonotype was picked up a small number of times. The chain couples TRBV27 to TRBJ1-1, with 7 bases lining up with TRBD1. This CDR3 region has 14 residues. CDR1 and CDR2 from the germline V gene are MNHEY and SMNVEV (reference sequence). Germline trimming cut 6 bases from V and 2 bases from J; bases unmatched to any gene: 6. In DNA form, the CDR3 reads TGTGCCAGCAGCCACAGGGGCTACAACACTGAAGCTTTCTTT. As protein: CASSHRGYNTEAFF.

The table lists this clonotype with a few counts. CDR3 amino acids: CASSFYPPRGSLYLRELFF. CDR3 sequence (DNA): TGTGCCAGCAGTTTCTATCCCCCGAGAGGGTCCCTTTATTTGAGGGAGCTGTTTTTT. V and J are TRBV28 and TRBJ2-2, with D possibly matching TRBD2 (5 bases). The CDR3 is made up of 19 amino acids. In germline, CDR1 is MDHEN, CDR2 SYDVKM. V was shortened by 3 bases and J by 9 bases, with 29 bases between the two germline ends.

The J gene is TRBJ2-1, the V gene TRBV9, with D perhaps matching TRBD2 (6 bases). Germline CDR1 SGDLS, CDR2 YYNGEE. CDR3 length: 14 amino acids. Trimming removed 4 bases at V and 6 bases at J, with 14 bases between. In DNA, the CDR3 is TGTGCCAGCAGCTACGAAGGGACTGCCAATGAGCAGTTCTTC. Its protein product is CASSYEGTANEQFF.

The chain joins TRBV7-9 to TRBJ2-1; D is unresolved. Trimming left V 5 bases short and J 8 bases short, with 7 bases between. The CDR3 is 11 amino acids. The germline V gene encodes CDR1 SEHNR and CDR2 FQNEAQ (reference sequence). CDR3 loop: CASSPSYEQFF. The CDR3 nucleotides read TGTGCCAGCAGCCCCTCCTATGAGCAGTTCTTC. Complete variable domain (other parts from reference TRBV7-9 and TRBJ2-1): DTGVSQNPRHKITKRGQNVTFRCDPISEHNRLYWYRQTLGQGPEFLTYFQNEAQLEKSRLLSDRFSAERPKGSFSTLEIQRTEQGDSAMYLCASSPSYEQFFGPGTRLTVL.

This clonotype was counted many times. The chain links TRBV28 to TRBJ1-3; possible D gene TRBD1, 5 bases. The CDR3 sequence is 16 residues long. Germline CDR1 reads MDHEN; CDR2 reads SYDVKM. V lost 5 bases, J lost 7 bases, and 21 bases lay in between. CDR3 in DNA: TGTGCCAGCAGTCCCGCAGGGCCCCTAGGAGGCAACACCATATATTTT. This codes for CASSPAGPLGGNTIYF.

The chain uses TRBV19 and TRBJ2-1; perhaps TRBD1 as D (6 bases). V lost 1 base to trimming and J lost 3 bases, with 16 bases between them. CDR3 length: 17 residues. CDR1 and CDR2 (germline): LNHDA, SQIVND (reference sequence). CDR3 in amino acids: CASSIALGQGYYNEQFF. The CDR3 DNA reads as TGTGCCAGTAGTATAGCCCTGGGACAAGGGTACTACAATGAGCAGTTCTTC. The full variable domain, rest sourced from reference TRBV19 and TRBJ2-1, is DGGITQSPKYLFRKEGQNVTLSCEQNLNHDAMYWYRQDPGQGLRLIYYSQIVNDFQKGDIAEGYSVSREKKESFPLTVTSAQKNPTAFYLCASSIALGQGYYNEQFFGPGTRLTVL.

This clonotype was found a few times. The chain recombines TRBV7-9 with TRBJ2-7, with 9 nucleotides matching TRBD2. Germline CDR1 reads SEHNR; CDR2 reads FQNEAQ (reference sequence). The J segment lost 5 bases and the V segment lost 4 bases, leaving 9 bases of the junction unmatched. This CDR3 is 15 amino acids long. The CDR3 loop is CASSSRREGPDEQYF. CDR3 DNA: TGTGCCAGCAGCTCCCGGCGGGAGGGCCCTGACGAGCAGTACTTC.

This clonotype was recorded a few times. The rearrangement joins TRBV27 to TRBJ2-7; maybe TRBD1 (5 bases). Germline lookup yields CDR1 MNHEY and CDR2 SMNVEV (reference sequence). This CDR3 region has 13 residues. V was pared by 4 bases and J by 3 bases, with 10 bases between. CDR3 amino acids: CASSSGILYEQYF. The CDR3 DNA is TGTGCCAGCAGTTCAGGGATTCTCTACGAGCAGTACTTC.

In DNA, the CDR3 is TGTGCCAGCAGTTTATCTGGGTTCTTTGGCTACACCTTC. Translated: CASSLSGFFGYTF. The chain uses TRBV12-3 or TRBV12-4 and TRBJ1-2; D gene uncertain. This CDR3 has 13 amino acids. V was pared by 2 bases and J by 7 bases, with 11 bases between.